This passage covers 14 T cell receptor beta chains from one sample sequenced in a study of blood T cell repertoires in COVID-19 (dated by TCRdb to about 2020). Receptor libraries were prepared by the immunoSEQ multiplex PCR assay. The table was pulled from immuneACCESS by TCRdb, which kept in-frame rearrangements only. Such tables lose some clones; where checked, under half of the loss comes from unresolved V genes, and the rest has no known cause. A total of 98,000 or so clones appear in this sample, roughly 89% of them only once. The top ten clonotypes cover around 5.5% of the sample. Input material: peripheral blood. The receptors derive from a human donor in a cohort sampled during active COVID-19.

The gene calls are TRBV27 and TRBJ1-4; TRBD1 aligns across 9 bases. V was clipped by 1 base and J by 5 bases; unmatched bases: 2. This CDR3 spans 15 amino acids. From germline, CDR1 is MNHEY and CDR2 SMNVEV (reference sequence). The CDR3 DNA follows: TGTGCCAGCAGTTTATTGGGACAGGGAAATGAAAAACTGTTTTTT. Encoded protein: CASSLLGQGNEKLFF.

This clone was observed a single time. This chain uses TRBV10-3 with TRBJ1-6; 8 bases are a match to TRBD1. The CDR3 covers 14 residues. V shed 6 bases and J 11 bases; nucleotides not matched to a gene: 9. Germline loops: CDR1 ENHRY, CDR2 SYGVKD. The CDR3 sequence: CAIREGQAGTPLHF. The CDR3 DNA follows: TGTGCCATCAGGGAGGGACAGGCAGGAACACCCCTCCACTTT.

This chain connects TRBV7-2 to TRBJ2-1, with 9 bases fitting TRBD1. Germline V CDR1 and CDR2: SGHTA, FQGNSA. CDR3 length: 15 amino acids. V shed 6 bases and J 4 bases; nucleotides not matched to a gene: 7. The CDR3 nucleotides are TGTGCCAGCAGTCCAGGGGGGACAGGGTACAATGAGCAGTTCTTC. Encoded protein: CASSPGGTGYNEQFF.

The rearrangement links TRBV6-5 to TRBJ2-3; D not certain. V gave up 6 bases and J gave up 6 bases, with 13 bases separating them. Germline-derived CDR1 and CDR2 are MNHEY and SVGAGI. The CDR3 runs 13 residues. The CDR3 DNA follows: TGTGCCAGCAGCCTCCTCCTAGACGATACGCAGTATTTT. It encodes CASSLLLDDTQYF.

The chain recombines TRBV12-3 or TRBV12-4 with TRBJ2-2, with TRBD2 as a possible D gene (6 bases). CDR3 length: 13 amino acids. V shed 7 bases and J shed 7 bases, with 13 bases lying between them. CDR3 region: CASTLGGLGELFF. The CDR3 DNA is TGTGCCAGCACCCTCGGAGGGCTCGGGGAGCTGTTTTTT.

The chain combines TRBV5-5 with TRBJ2-7, with 12 bases matching TRBD2. Germline CDR1 SGHKS, CDR2 YYEKEE (reference sequence). The V gene end was trimmed by 4 bases and the J gene end by 0 bases; junction bases not matched to a gene: 2. This CDR3 is 15 amino acids long. The CDR3 sequence is CASSTTSGSSYEQYF. The CDR3 DNA follows: TGTGCCAGCAGCACGACTAGCGGGAGCTCCTACGAGCAGTACTTC.

V is TRBV5-1 and J is TRBJ2-1, with D tentatively TRBD1 (6 bases). Trimming took 5 bases from V and 0 from J, leaving 12 bases between them. Germline-derived CDR1 and CDR2 are SGHRS and YFSETQ. This CDR3 comprises 15 residues. The CDR3: CASRSQGSSYNEQFF. The CDR3 bases are TGCGCCAGCAGGTCCCAGGGGAGCTCCTACAATGAGCAGTTCTTC.

The chain links TRBV19 to TRBJ2-1; TRBD1 agrees at 8 bases. The CDR3 spans 15 residues. V shed 6 bases and J 3 bases; nucleotides not matched to a gene: 7. CDR1 and CDR2 (germline): LNHDA, SQIVND (reference sequence). Here the CDR3 reads CASSPQGADYNEQFF. In DNA form, the CDR3 reads TGTGCCAGTAGCCCCCAGGGGGCGGACTACAATGAGCAGTTCTTC. The full variable domain, with the rest looked up from reference TRBV19 and TRBJ2-1, is DGGITQSPKYLFRKEGQNVTLSCEQNLNHDAMYWYRQDPGQGLRLIYYSQIVNDFQKGDIAEGYSVSREKKESFPLTVTSAQKNPTAFYLCASSPQGADYNEQFFGPGTRLTVL.

The CDR3 spells CASSPSGGRFNEQFF. The DNA of the CDR3 is TGTGCCAGCAGCCCGAGTGGCGGGAGATTCAATGAGCAGTTCTTC. The chain combines TRBV9 with TRBJ2-1; 7 nucleotides agree with TRBD2. CDR1 and CDR2 from the germline V gene are SGDLS and YYNGEE. Unmatched junction bases numbered 10, after V lost 4 bases and J lost 6 bases. The CDR3 has 15 amino acids.

V gene TRBV6-6 combines with J gene TRBJ1-4; 7 bases are a match to TRBD1. CDR1 and CDR2 (germline): MNHNY, SVGAGI (reference sequence). The CDR3 sequence is 14 residues long. Losses at the gene ends were 7 bases for V and 13 bases for J; bases not matched to a gene: 15. The CDR3 spells CASTKQGSGLGLFF. CDR3 DNA sequence: TGTGCCAGCACCAAACAGGGGTCAGGGTTGGGACTGTTTTTT.

The chain combines TRBV7-2 with TRBJ1-5; tentatively, D is TRBD1 (6 bases). The CDR3 covers 13 residues. Trimming removed 4 bases from V and 7 bases from J, with 11 bases in between. Germline V gene lookup returns CDR1 SGHTA and CDR2 FQGNSA. CDR3 loop: CASSWGGRQPQHF. Written as DNA, the CDR3 is TGTGCCAGCAGCTGGGGGGGCCGACAGCCCCAGCATTTT. The variable domain in full, with the rest retrieved from reference TRBV7-2 and TRBJ1-5, is GAGVSQSPSNKVTEKGKDVELRCDPISGHTALYWYRQSLGQGLEFLIYFQGNSAPDKSGLPSDRFSAERTGGSVSTLTIQRTQQEDSAVYLCASSWGGRQPQHFGDGTRLSIL.

This clone has just one count. The J gene is TRBJ2-2, the V gene TRBV6-5; D gene unclear. Germline CDR1 is MNHEY and CDR2 is SVGAGI. The CDR3 is made up of 14 amino acids. V shed 7 bases and J shed 0 bases, with 9 bases lying between them. The CDR3 bases are TGTGCCAGCATTCACAGTTCGAACACCGGGGAGCTGTTTTTT. Amino acids: CASIHSSNTGELFF.

This clone has a single count. V is TRBV5-1 and J is TRBJ2-1; 7 bases map to TRBD2. Germline CDR1 reads SGHRS; CDR2 reads YFSETQ. The CDR3 is 17 amino acids. V was clipped by 1 base and J by 0 bases; unmatched bases: 7. DNA of the CDR3: TGCGCCAGCAGCTTGCAGGTCGGGGGGAGCTCCTACAATGAGCAGTTCTTC. This sequence encodes CASSLQVGGSSYNEQFF.

The chain has TRBV2 and TRBJ2-3; 8 bases agree with TRBD2. The J segment lost 7 bases and the V segment lost 6 bases, leaving 12 bases of the junction unmatched. The germline V gene has CDR1 SNHLY and CDR2 FYNNEI. This CDR3 contains 15 residues. The CDR3 here is CASSNRRSGTHTQYF. Here the CDR3 DNA reads TGTGCCAGCAGCAATCGGCGTAGCGGGACCCATACGCAGTATTTT.